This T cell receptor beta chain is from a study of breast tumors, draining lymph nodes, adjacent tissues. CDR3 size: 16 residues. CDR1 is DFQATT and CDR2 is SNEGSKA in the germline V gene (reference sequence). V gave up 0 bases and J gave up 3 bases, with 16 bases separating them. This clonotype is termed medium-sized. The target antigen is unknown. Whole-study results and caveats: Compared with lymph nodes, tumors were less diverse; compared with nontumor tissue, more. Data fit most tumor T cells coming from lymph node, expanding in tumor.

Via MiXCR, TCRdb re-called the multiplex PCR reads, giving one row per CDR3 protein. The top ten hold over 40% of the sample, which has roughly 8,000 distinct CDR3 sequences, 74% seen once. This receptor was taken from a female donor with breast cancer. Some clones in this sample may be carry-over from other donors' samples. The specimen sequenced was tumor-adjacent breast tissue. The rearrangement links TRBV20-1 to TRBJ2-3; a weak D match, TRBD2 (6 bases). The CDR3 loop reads CSARDPPGGPTDTQYF. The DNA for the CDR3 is TGCAGTGCTAGAGATCCACCCGGGGGACCGACAGATACGCAGTATTTT.